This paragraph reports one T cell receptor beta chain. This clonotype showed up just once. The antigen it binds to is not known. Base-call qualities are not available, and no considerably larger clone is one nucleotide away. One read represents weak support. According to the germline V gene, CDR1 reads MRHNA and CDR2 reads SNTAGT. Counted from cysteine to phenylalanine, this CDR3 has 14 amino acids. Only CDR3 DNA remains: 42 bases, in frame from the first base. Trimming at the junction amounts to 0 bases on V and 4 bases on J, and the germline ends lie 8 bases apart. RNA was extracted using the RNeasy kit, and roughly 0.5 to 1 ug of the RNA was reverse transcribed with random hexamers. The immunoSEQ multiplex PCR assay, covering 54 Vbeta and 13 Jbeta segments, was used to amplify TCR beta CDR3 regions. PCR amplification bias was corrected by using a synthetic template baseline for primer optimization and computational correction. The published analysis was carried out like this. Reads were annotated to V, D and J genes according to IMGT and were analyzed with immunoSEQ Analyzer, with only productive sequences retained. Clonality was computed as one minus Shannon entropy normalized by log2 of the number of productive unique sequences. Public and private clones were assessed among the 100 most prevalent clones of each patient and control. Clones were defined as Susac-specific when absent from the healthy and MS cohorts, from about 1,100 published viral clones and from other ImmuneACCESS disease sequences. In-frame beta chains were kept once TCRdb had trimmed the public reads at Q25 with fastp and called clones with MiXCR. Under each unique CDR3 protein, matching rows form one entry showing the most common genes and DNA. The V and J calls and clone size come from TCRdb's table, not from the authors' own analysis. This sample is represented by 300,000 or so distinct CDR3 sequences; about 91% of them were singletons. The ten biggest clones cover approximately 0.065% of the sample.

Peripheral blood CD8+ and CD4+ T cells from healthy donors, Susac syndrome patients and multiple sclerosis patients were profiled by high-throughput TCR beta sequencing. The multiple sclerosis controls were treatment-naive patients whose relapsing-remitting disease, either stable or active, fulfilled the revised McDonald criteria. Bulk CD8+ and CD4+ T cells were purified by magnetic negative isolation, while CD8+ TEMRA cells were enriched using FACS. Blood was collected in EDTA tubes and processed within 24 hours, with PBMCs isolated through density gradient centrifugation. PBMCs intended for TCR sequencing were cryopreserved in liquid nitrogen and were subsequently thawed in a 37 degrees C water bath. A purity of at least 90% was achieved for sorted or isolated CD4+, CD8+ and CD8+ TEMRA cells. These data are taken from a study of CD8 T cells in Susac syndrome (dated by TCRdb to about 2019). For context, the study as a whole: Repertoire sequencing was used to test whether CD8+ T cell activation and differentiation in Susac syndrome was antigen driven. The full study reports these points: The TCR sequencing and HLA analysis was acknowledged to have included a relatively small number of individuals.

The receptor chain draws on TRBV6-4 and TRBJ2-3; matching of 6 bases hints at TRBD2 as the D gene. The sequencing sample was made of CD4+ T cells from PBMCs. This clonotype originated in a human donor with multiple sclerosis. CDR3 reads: CASSDSGGPDTQYF. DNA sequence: TGTGCCAGCAGTGACTCGGGGGGACCAGATACGCAGTATTTT.